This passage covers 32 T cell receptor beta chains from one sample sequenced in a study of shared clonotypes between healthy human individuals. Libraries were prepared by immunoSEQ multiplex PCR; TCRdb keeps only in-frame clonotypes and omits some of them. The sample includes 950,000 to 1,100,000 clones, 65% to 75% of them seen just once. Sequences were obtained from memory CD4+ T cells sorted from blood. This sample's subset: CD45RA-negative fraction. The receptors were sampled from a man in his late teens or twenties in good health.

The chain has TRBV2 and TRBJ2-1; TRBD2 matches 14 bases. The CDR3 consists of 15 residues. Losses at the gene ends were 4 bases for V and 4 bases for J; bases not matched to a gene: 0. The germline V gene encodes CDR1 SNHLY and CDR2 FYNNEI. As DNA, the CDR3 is TGTGCCAGCAGTGGACTAGCGGGGGGGTACAATGAGCAGTTCTTC. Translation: CASSGLAGGYNEQFF.

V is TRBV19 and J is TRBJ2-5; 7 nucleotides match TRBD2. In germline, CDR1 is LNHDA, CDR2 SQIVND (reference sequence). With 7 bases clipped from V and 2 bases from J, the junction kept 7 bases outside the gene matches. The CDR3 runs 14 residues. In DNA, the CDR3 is TGTGCCAGTAATCCAGGGAGGGCTCAAGAGACCCAGTACTTC. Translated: CASNPGRAQETQYF.

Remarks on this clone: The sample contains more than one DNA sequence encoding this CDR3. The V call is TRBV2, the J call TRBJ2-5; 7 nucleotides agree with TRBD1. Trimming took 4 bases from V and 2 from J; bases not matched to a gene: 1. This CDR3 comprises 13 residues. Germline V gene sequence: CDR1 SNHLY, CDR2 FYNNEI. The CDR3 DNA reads TGTGCCAGCAGTGGGACAGGACAAGAGACCCAGTACTTC. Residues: CASSGTGQETQYF.

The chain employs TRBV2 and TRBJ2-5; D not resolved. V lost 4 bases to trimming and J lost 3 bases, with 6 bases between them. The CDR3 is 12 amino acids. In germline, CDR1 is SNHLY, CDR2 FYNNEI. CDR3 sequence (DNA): TGTGCCAGCAGTGTAAGCGAAGAGACCCAGTACTTC. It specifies CASSVSEETQYF.

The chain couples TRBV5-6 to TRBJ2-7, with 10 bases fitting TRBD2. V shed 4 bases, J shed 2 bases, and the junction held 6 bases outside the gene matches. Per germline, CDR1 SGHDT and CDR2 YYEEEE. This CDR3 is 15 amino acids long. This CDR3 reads CASSTLAGATYEQYF. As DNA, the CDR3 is TGTGCCAGCAGCACTCTAGCGGGAGCCACCTACGAGCAGTACTTC.

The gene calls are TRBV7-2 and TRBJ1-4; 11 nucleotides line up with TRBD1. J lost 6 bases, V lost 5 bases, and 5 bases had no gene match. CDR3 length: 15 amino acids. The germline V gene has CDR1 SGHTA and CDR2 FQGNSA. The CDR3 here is CASSGRTGGYEKLFF. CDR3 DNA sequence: TGTGCCAGCAGCGGAAGGACAGGGGGCTATGAAAAACTGTTTTTT.

The CDR3 is CASSLSGTGGYTF. As DNA, the CDR3 is TGTGCCAGCAGTTTATCGGGGACAGGTGGCTACACCTTC. This rearrangement joins TRBV27 to TRBJ1-2, with TRBD1 matching over 8 bases. This CDR3 has 13 residues. Per the germline V gene, CDR1 is MNHEY and CDR2 is SMNVEV (reference sequence). Trimming cost V 0 bases and J 7 bases; bases outside gene matches: 1.

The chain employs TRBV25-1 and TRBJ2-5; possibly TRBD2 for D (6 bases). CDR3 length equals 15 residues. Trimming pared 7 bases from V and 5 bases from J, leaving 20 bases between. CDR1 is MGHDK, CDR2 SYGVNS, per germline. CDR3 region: CASTQKGGGLETQYF. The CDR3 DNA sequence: TGTGCCAGCACCCAGAAGGGTGGGGGGTTGGAGACCCAGTACTTC.

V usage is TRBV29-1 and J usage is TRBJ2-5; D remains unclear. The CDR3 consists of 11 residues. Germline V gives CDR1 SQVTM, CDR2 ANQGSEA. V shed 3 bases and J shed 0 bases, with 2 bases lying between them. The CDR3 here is CSVEDQETQYF. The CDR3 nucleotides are TGCAGCGTTGAGGACCAAGAGACCCAGTACTTC.

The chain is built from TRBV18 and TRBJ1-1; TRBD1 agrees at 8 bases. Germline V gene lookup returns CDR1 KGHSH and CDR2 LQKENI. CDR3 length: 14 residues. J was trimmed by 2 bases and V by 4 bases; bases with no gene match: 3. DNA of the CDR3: TGTGCCAGCTCACGGCAGGGGGCCAACACTGAAGCTTTCTTT. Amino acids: CASSRQGANTEAFF.

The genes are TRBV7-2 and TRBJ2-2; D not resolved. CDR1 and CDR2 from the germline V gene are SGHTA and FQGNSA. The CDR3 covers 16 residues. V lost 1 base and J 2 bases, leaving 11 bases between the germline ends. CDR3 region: CASSLELNPNTGELFF. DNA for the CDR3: TGTGCCAGCAGCTTAGAACTTAATCCTAACACCGGGGAGCTGTTTTTT.

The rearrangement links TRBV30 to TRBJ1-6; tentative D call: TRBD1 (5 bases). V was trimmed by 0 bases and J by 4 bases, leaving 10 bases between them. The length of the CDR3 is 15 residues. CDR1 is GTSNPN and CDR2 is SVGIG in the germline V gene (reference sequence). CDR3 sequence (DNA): TGTGCCTGGAGTGTCCCGGGGCGGTATAATTCACCCCTCCACTTT. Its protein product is CAWSVPGRYNSPLHF. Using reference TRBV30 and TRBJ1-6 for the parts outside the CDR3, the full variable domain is SQTIHQWPATLVQPVGSPLSLECTVEGTSNPNLYWYRQAAGRGLQLLFYSVGIGQISSEVPQNLSASRPQDRQFILSSKKLLLSDSGFYLCAWSVPGRYNSPLHFGNGTRLTVT.

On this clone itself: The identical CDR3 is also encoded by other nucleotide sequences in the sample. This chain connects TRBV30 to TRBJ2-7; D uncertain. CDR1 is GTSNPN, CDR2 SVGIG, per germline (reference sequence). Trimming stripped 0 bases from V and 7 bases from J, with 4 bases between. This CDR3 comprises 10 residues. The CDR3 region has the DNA TGTGCCTGGAGTGTTCGTGAGCAGTACTTC. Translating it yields CAWSVREQYF.

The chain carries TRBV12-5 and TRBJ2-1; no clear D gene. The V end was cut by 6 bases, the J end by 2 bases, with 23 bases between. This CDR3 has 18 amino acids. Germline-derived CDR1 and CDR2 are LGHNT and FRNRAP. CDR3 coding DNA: TGTGCTAGTGGCCTCCGCCGGCAGACTGGAGAAGCCTACAATGAGCAGTTCTTC. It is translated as CASGLRRQTGEAYNEQFF.

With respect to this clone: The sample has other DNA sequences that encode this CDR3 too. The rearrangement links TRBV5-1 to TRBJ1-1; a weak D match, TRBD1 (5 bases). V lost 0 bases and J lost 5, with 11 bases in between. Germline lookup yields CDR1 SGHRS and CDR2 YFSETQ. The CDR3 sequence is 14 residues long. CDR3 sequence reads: CASSLEAGRTEAFF. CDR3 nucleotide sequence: TGCGCCAGCAGCTTGGAGGCAGGGAGGACTGAAGCTTTCTTT.

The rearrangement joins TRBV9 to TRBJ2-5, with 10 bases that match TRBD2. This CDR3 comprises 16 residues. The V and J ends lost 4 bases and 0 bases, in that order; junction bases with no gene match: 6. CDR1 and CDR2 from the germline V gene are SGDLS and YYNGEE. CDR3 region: CASSTGTSVYQETQYF. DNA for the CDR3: TGTGCCAGCAGCACCGGGACTAGCGTCTACCAAGAGACCCAGTACTTC. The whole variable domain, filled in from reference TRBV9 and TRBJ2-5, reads DSGVTQTPKHLITATGQRVTLRCSPRSGDLSVYWYQQSLDQGLQFLIQYYNGEERAKGNILERFSAQQFPDLHSELNLSSLELGDSALYFCASSTGTSVYQETQYFGPGTRLLVL.

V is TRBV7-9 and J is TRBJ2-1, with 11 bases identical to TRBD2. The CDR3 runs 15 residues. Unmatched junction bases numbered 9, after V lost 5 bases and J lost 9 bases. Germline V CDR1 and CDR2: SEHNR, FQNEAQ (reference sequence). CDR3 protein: CASSLSGRAEGEQFF. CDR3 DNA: TGTGCCAGCAGCCTTAGCGGGAGGGCCGAAGGTGAGCAGTTCTTC.

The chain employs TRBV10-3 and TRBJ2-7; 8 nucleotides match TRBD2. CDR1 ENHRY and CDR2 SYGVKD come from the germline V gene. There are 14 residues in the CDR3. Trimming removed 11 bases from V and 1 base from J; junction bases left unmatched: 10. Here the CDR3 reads CASRGGADSYEQYF. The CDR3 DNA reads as TGTGCCTCCCGGGGGGGAGCCGATTCCTACGAGCAGTACTTC.

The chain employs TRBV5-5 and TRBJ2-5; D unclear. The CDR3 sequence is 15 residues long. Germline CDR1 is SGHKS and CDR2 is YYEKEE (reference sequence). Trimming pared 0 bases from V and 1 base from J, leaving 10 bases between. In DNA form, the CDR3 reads TGTGCCAGCAGCTTGGCTCTCCGAACCCAAGAGACCCAGTACTTC. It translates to CASSLALRTQETQYF. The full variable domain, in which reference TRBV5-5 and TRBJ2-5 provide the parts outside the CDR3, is DAGVTQSPTHLIKTRGQQVTLRCSPISGHKSVSWYQQVLGQGPQFIFQYYEKEERGRGNFPDRFSARQFPNYSSELNVNALLLGDSALYLCASSLALRTQETQYFGPGTRLLVL.

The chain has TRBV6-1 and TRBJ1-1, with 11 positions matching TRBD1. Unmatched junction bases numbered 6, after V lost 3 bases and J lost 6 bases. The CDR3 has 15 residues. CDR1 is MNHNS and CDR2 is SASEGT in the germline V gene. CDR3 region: CASSDGQGARAEAFF. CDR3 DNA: TGTGCCAGCAGTGACGGACAGGGGGCTAGAGCTGAAGCTTTCTTT.

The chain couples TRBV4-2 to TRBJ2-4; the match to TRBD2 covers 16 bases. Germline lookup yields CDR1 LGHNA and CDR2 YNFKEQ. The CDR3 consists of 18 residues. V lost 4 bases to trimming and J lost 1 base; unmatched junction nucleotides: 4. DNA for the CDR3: TGTGCCAGCAGCCTCGGGACTAGCGGGGGGGCTGCCAAAAACATTCAGTACTTC. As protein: CASSLGTSGGAAKNIQYF.

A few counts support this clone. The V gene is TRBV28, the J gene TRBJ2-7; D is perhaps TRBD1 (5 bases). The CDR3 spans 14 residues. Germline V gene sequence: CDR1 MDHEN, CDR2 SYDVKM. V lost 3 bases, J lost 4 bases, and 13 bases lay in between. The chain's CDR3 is CASSFNRRYYEQYF. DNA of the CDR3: TGTGCCAGCAGTTTTAACAGGCGATATTACGAGCAGTACTTC.

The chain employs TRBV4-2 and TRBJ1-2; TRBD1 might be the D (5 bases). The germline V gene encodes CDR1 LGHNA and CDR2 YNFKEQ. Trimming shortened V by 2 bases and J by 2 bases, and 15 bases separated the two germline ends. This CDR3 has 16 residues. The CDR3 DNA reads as TGTGCCAGCAGCCAACCCCTCGACAGACGGAACTATGGCTACACCTTC. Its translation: CASSQPLDRRNYGYTF.

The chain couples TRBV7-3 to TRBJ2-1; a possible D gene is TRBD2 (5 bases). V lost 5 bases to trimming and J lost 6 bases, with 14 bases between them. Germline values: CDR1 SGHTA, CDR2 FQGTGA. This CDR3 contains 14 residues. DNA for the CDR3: TGTGCCAGCAGCCAAACCGGGCTAGCCAATGAGCAGTTCTTC. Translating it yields CASSQTGLANEQFF.

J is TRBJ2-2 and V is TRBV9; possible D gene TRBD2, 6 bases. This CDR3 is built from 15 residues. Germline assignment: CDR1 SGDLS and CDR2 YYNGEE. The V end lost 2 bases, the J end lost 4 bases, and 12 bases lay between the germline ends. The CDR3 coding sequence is TGTGCCAGCAGCGTCAGAGGCGGGGTCACCGGGGAGCTGTTTTTT. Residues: CASSVRGGVTGELFF.

CDR3 sequence (DNA): TGCGCCAGCAGCTTGGCCCAGGGAACAGTGAACACTGAAGCTTTCTTT. It is translated as CASSLAQGTVNTEAFF. The rearrangement links TRBV5-1 to TRBJ1-1; D possibly corresponds to TRBD1 (5 bases). Per the germline V gene, CDR1 is SGHRS and CDR2 is YFSETQ. V was cut by 0 bases and J by 0 bases, with 12 bases left in between. This CDR3 has 16 amino acids. Based on the CDR3 plus reference TRBV5-1 and TRBJ1-1, the full variable domain is KAGVTQTPRYLIKTRGQQVTLSCSPISGHRSVSWYQQTPGQGLQFLFEYFSETQRNKGNFPGRFSGRQFSNSRSEMNVSTLELGDSALYLCASSLAQGTVNTEAFFGQGTRLTVV.

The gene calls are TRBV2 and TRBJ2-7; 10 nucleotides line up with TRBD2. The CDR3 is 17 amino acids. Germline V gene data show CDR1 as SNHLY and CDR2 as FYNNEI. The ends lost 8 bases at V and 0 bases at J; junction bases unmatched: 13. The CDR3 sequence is CASRRTSGREGSYEQYF. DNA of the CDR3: TGTGCCAGCCGGAGGACTAGCGGAAGGGAGGGCTCCTACGAGCAGTACTTC. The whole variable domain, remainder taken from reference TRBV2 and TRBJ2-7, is EPEVTQTPSHQVTQMGQEVILRCVPISNHLYFYWYRQILGQKVEFLVSFYNNEISEKSEIFDDQFSVERPDGSNFTLKIRSTKLEDSAMYFCASRRTSGREGSYEQYFGPGTRLTVT.

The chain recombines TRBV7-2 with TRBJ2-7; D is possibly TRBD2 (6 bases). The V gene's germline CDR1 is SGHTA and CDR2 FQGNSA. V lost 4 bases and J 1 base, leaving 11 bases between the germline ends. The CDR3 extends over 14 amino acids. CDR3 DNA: TGTGCCAGCAGCTGGGACGCGGGGTCCTACGAGCAGTACTTC. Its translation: CASSWDAGSYEQYF.

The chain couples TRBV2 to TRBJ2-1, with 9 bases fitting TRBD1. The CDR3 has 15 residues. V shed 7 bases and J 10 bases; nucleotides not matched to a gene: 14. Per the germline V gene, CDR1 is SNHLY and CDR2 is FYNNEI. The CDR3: CASTVGGQGRGEQFF. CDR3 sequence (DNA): TGTGCCAGCACCGTGGGGGGACAGGGTAGAGGCGAGCAGTTCTTC. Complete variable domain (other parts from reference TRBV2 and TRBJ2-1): EPEVTQTPSHQVTQMGQEVILRCVPISNHLYFYWYRQILGQKVEFLVSFYNNEISEKSEIFDDQFSVERPDGSNFTLKIRSTKLEDSAMYFCASTVGGQGRGEQFFGPGTRLTVL.

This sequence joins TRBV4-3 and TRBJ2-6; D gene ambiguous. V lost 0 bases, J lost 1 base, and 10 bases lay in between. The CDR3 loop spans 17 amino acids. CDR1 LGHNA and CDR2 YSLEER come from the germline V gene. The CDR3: CASSQDLGPSGANVLTF. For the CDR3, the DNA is TGCGCCAGCAGCCAAGATCTAGGGCCATCTGGGGCCAACGTCCTGACTTTC.

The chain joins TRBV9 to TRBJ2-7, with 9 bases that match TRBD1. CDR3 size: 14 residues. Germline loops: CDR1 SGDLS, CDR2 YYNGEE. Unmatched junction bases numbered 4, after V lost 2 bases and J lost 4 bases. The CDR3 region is CASSVWDRAYEQYF. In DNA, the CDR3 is TGTGCCAGCAGCGTTTGGGACAGGGCTTACGAGCAGTACTTC. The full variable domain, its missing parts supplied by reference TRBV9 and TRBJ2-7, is DSGVTQTPKHLITATGQRVTLRCSPRSGDLSVYWYQQSLDQGLQFLIQYYNGEERAKGNILERFSAQQFPDLHSELNLSSLELGDSALYFCASSVWDRAYEQYFGPGTRLTVT.

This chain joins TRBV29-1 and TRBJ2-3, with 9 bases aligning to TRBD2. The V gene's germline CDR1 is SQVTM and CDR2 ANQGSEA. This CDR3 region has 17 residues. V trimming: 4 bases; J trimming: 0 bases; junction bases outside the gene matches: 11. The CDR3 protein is CSVVSQRGVASTDTQYF. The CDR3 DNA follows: TGCAGCGTTGTGTCCCAGCGGGGGGTCGCTAGCACAGATACGCAGTATTTT.